Detailed here is one T cell receptor beta chain. Its target is unknown. The PCR had 60 Vbeta and 13 Jbeta primers. Sequencing was performed with immunoSEQ multiplex PCR; in TCRdb, only in-frame clones are kept and a portion is missing. The data contain about 90,000 clones, more than 55% of them singletons. The record originates from a study of cytomegalovirus exposure and HLA in healthy donors. Study details: Among around 180 million T cells, an earlier analysis found 117 million unique TCR beta sequences. Genotyping showed 81% of roughly 400 donors falling in the Caucasian-associated ancestry cluster. Study-wide points: Links to common viral pathogens appeared, in a later analysis, for several of the most significant clusters. Differences between HLA loci emerged in a later analysis of TCR association rates, with DRB1 most and HLA-C fewest.

CDR3 length equals 15 residues. The trim removed 2 bases at V and 2 bases at J, leaving 6 bases unmatched. CDR1 is GTSNPN, CDR2 SVGIG, per germline (reference sequence). V is TRBV30 and J is TRBJ2-5; 9 bases fit TRBD2. The sample was PBMCs. This clonotype was sampled from a woman aged 45-65 years in good health and CMV-seropositive. CDR3 DNA sequence: TGTGCCTGGAGTATCAGGGCGGGGGGGCAAGAGACCCAGTACTTC. It is translated as CAWSIRAGGQETQYF. The full variable domain, in which reference TRBV30 and TRBJ2-5 provide the parts outside the CDR3, is SQTIHQWPATLVQPVGSPLSLECTVEGTSNPNLYWYRQAAGRGLQLLFYSVGIGQISSEVPQNLSASRPQDRQFILSSKKLLLSDSGFYLCAWSIRAGGQETQYFGPGTRLLVL.